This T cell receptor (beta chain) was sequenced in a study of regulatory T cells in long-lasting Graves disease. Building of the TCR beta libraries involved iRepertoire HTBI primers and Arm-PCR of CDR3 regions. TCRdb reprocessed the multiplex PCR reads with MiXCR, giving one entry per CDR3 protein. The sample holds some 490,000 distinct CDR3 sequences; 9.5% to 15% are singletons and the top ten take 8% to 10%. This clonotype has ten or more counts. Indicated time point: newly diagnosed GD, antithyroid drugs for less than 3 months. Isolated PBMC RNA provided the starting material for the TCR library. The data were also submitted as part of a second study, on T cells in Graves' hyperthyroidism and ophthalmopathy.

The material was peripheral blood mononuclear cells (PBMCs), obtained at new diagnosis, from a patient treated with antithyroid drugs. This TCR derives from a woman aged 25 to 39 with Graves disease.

The CDR3 here is CSARGGSRTAMGLAGEQYF. The CDR3 bases are TGCAGTGCTAGAGGAGGATCCCGGACAGCCATGGGACTAGCGGGAGAGCAGTACTTC. The gene calls are TRBV20-1 and TRBJ2-7; 13 positions match TRBD2. Trimming at V came to 1 base and at J to 7 bases, leaving 19 bases not matched to a gene. The CDR3 extends over 19 amino acids. Germline CDR1 is DFQATT and CDR2 is SNEGSKA (reference sequence).